The 20 T cell receptor beta chains reported below all come from one sample, sequenced in a study of PD-1 blockade in classical Hodgkin lymphoma. There was relapse after autologous stem cell transplantation in every patient, and there was variation in brentuximab vedotin exposure. The assay was immunoSEQ multiplex PCR, and TCRdb's table has in-frame clones only and misses some. This table has 25,000 or so clones, roughly 65% appearing once. The material sequenced was peripheral blood mononuclear cells (PBMCs), taken before the second cycle of nivolumab. These receptors all come from a human donor with classical Hodgkin lymphoma.

The CDR3 sequence is CASSFPGAEREQFF. CDR3 nucleotide sequence: TGCGCCAGCAGCTTTCCGGGGGCCGAACGGGAGCAGTTCTTC. The chain recombines TRBV5-1 with TRBJ2-1; D may be TRBD1 or TRBD2 (6 bases each). This CDR3 comprises 14 residues. Germline assignment: CDR1 SGHRS and CDR2 YFSETQ. V lost 2 bases and J 10 bases, leaving 16 bases between the germline ends.

The chain employs TRBV5-6 and TRBJ2-2, with a tentative D call TRBD1 (6 bases). Germline assignment: CDR1 SGHDT and CDR2 YYEEEE. V was cut by 0 bases and J by 3 bases, with 12 bases left in between. The length of the CDR3 is 16 residues. The CDR3 nucleotides are TGTGCCAGCAGCTTGGGGACAGCCCAAGACACCGGGGAGCTGTTTTTT. Its translation: CASSLGTAQDTGELFF.

The chain is built from TRBV7-2 and TRBJ2-7; D possibly uses TRBD1 or TRBD2 (6 bases each). CDR1 and CDR2 (germline): SGHTA, FQGNSA. V lost 5 bases and J 5 bases, leaving 25 bases between the germline ends. The CDR3 has 17 amino acids. This chain's CDR3 is CASSAYIGVGGQHEQYF. CDR3 nucleotide sequence: TGTGCCAGCAGCGCCTATATAGGGGTGGGGGGCCAACACGAGCAGTACTTC.

This chain joins TRBV28 and TRBJ1-1; D is undetermined. The germline V gene encodes CDR1 MDHEN and CDR2 SYDVKM. The CDR3 is 15 residues long. Trimming took 1 base from V and 5 from J, leaving 14 bases between them. The CDR3 reads CASSLSVEEWTEAFF. The CDR3 DNA is TGTGCCAGCAGTTTATCTGTTGAGGAATGGACTGAAGCTTTCTTT.

The chain recombines TRBV19 with TRBJ1-5, with D hard to call. Per germline, CDR1 LNHDA and CDR2 SQIVND (reference sequence). Trimming pared 1 base from V and 7 bases from J, leaving 8 bases between. This CDR3 region has 13 residues. The CDR3 sequence is CASSIATEQPQHF. In DNA form, the CDR3 reads TGTGCCAGTAGTATAGCTACCGAGCAGCCCCAGCATTTT.

This clone was found a few times. One end of the junction does not line up with germline, which may come from a read error. V and J are TRBV28 and TRBJ2-3; a possible D gene is TRBD2 (7 bases). Germline CDR1 is MDHEN and CDR2 is SYDVKM. The CDR3 extends over 11 amino acids. CDR3 sequence reads: CASSRGGPPGF. CDR3 nucleotides: TGTGCCAGCTCCAGGGGAGGGCCCCCGGGTTTT.

The genes are TRBV25-1 and TRBJ1-6; D may be TRBD1 (5 bases). The germline gives CDR1 MGHDK, CDR2 SYGVNS. This CDR3 contains 12 residues. Deletions cut 7 bases from V and 8 bases from J, with 9 bases between. The CDR3 region has the DNA TGTGCCAGCAATGGGGCTGATTCACCCCTCCACTTT. Translation: CASNGADSPLHF.

V and J are TRBV10-3 and TRBJ2-7; D is ambiguous. This CDR3 is built from 15 residues. Trimming left V 3 bases short and J 9 bases short, with 21 bases between. Germline V gene lookup returns CDR1 ENHRY and CDR2 SYGVKD. Here the CDR3 reads CAISEPRASQPGQYF. The CDR3 nucleotides are TGTGCCATCAGTGAACCTAGAGCCTCCCAACCAGGGCAGTACTTC.

This clone was seen just once. This chain joins TRBV6-8 and TRBJ2-2; tentative D call: TRBD2 (5 bases). Trimming pared 2 bases from V and 0 bases from J, leaving 16 bases between. CDR1 is MNHGY and CDR2 is SAAAGT in the germline V gene. The CDR3 covers 18 residues. In DNA form, the CDR3 reads TGTGCCAGCAGTTACCGTAATCCCGCTAGCTCGAACACCGGGGAGCTGTTTTTT. This codes for CASSYRNPASSNTGELFF.

The chain recombines TRBV7-9 with TRBJ2-5; D may correspond to TRBD1 or TRBD2 (5 bases each). Germline V lookup: CDR1 SEHNR, CDR2 FQNEAQ (reference sequence). Trimming removed 2 bases at V and 5 bases at J, with 12 bases between. The CDR3 runs 14 residues. The DNA of the CDR3 is TGTGCCAGCAGCTTAACCAGGGAGCGTGAGACCCAGTACTTC. It translates to CASSLTRERETQYF.

The gene calls are TRBV7-9 and TRBJ2-3; the D gene is possibly TRBD1 (6 bases). Germline-derived CDR1 and CDR2 are SEHNR and FQNEAQ (reference sequence). The ends were cut back, 5 bases at V and 2 bases at J, with 17 bases in the middle. CDR3 length: 16 amino acids. CDR3 in amino acids: CASSSYLGTFTDTQYF. The CDR3, as DNA: TGTGCCAGCAGCAGCTACCTCGGGACATTCACAGATACGCAGTATTTT.

This clone rates as medium-sized (0.01 to 0.1%). This rearrangement joins TRBV9 to TRBJ1-6; the D is unclear. Trimming cost V 0 bases and J 9 bases, with 10 bases left between them. Germline assignment: CDR1 SGDLS and CDR2 YYNGEE. This CDR3 is built from 14 residues. The DNA of the CDR3 is TGTGCCAGCAGCGTAGCTCGTGAGAGTTCACCCCTCCACTTT. Protein product: CASSVARESSPLHF.

The gene calls are TRBV9 and TRBJ2-3; TRBD2 is a possible D gene (5 bases). Germline CDR1 SGDLS, CDR2 YYNGEE. The CDR3 runs to 16 residues. V gave up 5 bases and J gave up 2 bases, with 18 bases separating them. The CDR3 region is CASSWDGSSTTDTQYF. The DNA of the CDR3 is TGTGCCAGCAGTTGGGATGGGAGTTCAACCACAGATACGCAGTATTTT. The full variable domain, rest sourced from reference TRBV9 and TRBJ2-3, is DSGVTQTPKHLITATGQRVTLRCSPRSGDLSVYWYQQSLDQGLQFLIQYYNGEERAKGNILERFSAQQFPDLHSELNLSSLELGDSALYFCASSWDGSSTTDTQYFGPGTRLTVL.

The gene calls are TRBV30 and TRBJ2-3, with D maybe TRBD1 (6 bases). The ends were cut back, 4 bases at V and 0 bases at J, with 14 bases in the middle. The CDR3 is 15 amino acids. Germline CDR1 is GTSNPN and CDR2 is SVGIG (reference sequence). DNA for the CDR3: TGTGCCTGGACTCGGGACACCTTCAGCACAGATACGCAGTATTTT. It encodes CAWTRDTFSTDTQYF.

V is TRBV6-5 and J is TRBJ2-7; TRBD1 aligns across 8 bases. Germline V gene lookup returns CDR1 MNHEY and CDR2 SVGAGI. Trimming removed 5 bases from V and 4 bases from J; junction bases left unmatched: 10. The CDR3 is made up of 15 amino acids. Here the CDR3 reads CASSIVGQGSYEQYF. The CDR3 DNA reads as TGTGCCAGCAGTATAGTCGGACAGGGAAGTTACGAGCAGTACTTC.

J is TRBJ2-7 and V is TRBV19; D is tentatively TRBD1 or TRBD2 (5 bases each). Germline V gene sequence: CDR1 LNHDA, CDR2 SQIVND (reference sequence). This CDR3 has 14 amino acids. V was shortened by 6 bases and J by 7 bases, with 19 bases between the two germline ends. The DNA of the CDR3 is TGTGCCAGTAGCCCCGAGGGACGCTCCGGGGAGCAGTACTTC. It specifies CASSPEGRSGEQYF.

The table lists this clone with a count of one. This rearrangement joins TRBV4-1 to TRBJ2-3; D remains unclear. Looked up from germline, CDR1 is MGHRA and CDR2 is YSYEKL. This CDR3 region has 12 residues. The germline V and J ends were trimmed by 4 bases and 5 bases, with 7 bases remaining between them. In DNA form, the CDR3 reads TGCGCCAGCAGCCTTCTGGGAGATACGCAGTATTTT. Residues: CASSLLGDTQYF.

The chain carries TRBV5-1 and TRBJ1-4; D not resolved. The CDR3 spans 15 residues. The V and J ends lost 0 bases and 8 bases respectively, with 14 bases between them. Germline lookup yields CDR1 SGHRS and CDR2 YFSETQ. CDR3 amino acids: CASSLGRSQGEKLFF. The CDR3 bases are TGCGCCAGCAGCTTGGGACGGTCCCAAGGGGAAAAACTGTTTTTT.

This sequence joins TRBV27 and TRBJ2-2; D is perhaps TRBD2 (6 bases). Trimming shortened V by 3 bases and J by 6 bases, and 17 bases separated the two germline ends. The V gene's germline CDR1 is MNHEY and CDR2 SMNVEV (reference sequence). CDR3 length: 16 residues. CDR3 sequence reads: CASSFGDTTGAGELFF. The CDR3 DNA follows: TGTGCCAGCAGTTTTGGCGACACGACGGGGGCCGGGGAGCTGTTTTTT.

In this sample, this clone turned up once. The V gene is TRBV20-1, the J gene TRBJ2-3; the D is unclear. Germline-derived CDR1 and CDR2 are DFQATT and SNEGSKA (reference sequence). This CDR3 is built from 11 residues. With 6 bases removed from V and 6 bases from J, the gap between germline ends came to 10 bases. The CDR3 reads CSAPRVDTQYF. The CDR3 DNA sequence: TGCAGTGCCCCTCGGGTGGATACGCAGTATTTT.